One sample yielded the 23 T cell receptor beta chains listed below, sequenced in a study of blood T cell repertoires in COVID-19. Measured with immunoSEQ multiplex PCR; TCRdb has only the in-frame clones, and not every one. The table includes about 180,000 clones, roughly three quarters detected once. The sample taken for sequencing was peripheral blood. The receptors shown here come from a woman at least 80 years old with COVID-19, enrolled during active disease.

The genes are TRBV13 and TRBJ1-1, with TRBD1 as a possible D gene (5 bases). The CDR3 is 14 residues long. The germline CDR1 and CDR2 sequences are PRHDT and FYEKMQ (reference sequence). Trimming cost V 4 bases and J 4 bases, with 13 bases left between them. The CDR3 coding sequence is TGTGCCAGCAGCTCGTGGCGGGGGGGCACTGAAGCTTTCTTT. Protein sequence: CASSSWRGGTEAFF.

The chain couples TRBV5-1 to TRBJ2-3, with D hard to call. Germline lookup yields CDR1 SGHRS and CDR2 YFSETQ. The V end was cut by 2 bases, the J end by 0 bases, with 7 bases between. The CDR3 sequence is 14 residues long. CDR3 DNA sequence: TGCGCCAGCAGCTTAACAATGAGCACAGATACGCAGTATTTT. Protein product: CASSLTMSTDTQYF.

The chain is built from TRBV27 and TRBJ2-7; 7 nucleotides line up with TRBD1. The J segment lost 1 base and the V segment lost 2 bases, leaving 8 bases of the junction unmatched. Germline values: CDR1 MNHEY, CDR2 SMNVEV (reference sequence). This CDR3 comprises 16 residues. CDR3 amino acids: CASSLKTGPVSYEQYF. Here the CDR3 DNA reads TGTGCCAGCAGTTTAAAGACAGGGCCTGTTTCCTACGAGCAGTACTTC.

The chain employs TRBV2 and TRBJ2-7, with D unclear. Trimming removed 1 base from V and 0 bases from J, with 13 bases in between. Germline CDR1 and CDR2: SNHLY and FYNNEI. The length of the CDR3 is 16 residues. The CDR3 coding sequence is TGTGCCAGCAGTGAAGGGTTGTTGGCAGGCTCCTACGAGCAGTACTTC. Protein sequence: CASSEGLLAGSYEQYF.

The chain is built from TRBV6-2 or TRBV6-3 and TRBJ1-1; D is unresolved. The V end was cut by 3 bases, the J end by 5 bases, with 10 bases between. CDR3 length equals 13 residues. Looked up from germline, CDR1 is MNHEY and CDR2 is SVGEGT. The CDR3 reads CASSYLYTTEAFF. The CDR3 nucleotides are TGTGCCAGCAGTTATCTGTACACGACTGAAGCTTTCTTT.

This clone was observed a few times. The chain employs TRBV18 and TRBJ2-7; possible D gene TRBD1, 5 bases. This CDR3 is 12 amino acids long. In germline, CDR1 is KGHSH, CDR2 LQKENI. V lost 4 bases and J lost 3, with 7 bases in between. CDR3 sequence: CASSQQDYEQYF. The CDR3, as DNA: TGTGCCAGCTCACAACAGGACTACGAGCAGTACTTC.

The table lists this clone with a few counts. This rearrangement joins TRBV19 to TRBJ2-1, with 7 positions matching TRBD2. Trimming at V came to 5 bases and at J to 4 bases, leaving 11 bases not matched to a gene. The CDR3 contains 16 residues. CDR1 and CDR2 from the germline V gene are LNHDA and SQIVND (reference sequence). The DNA for the CDR3 is TGTGCCAGTAGTCCCTCCTCGGGACTACCTTACAATGAGCAGTTCTTC. Encoded protein: CASSPSSGLPYNEQFF.

The genes are TRBV5-1 and TRBJ1-2; perhaps TRBD1 as D (5 bases). CDR1 and CDR2 (germline): SGHRS, YFSETQ. Trimming took off 4 bases at V and 1 base at J, with 11 bases between the two ends. The CDR3 spans 14 residues. CDR3 protein: CASSVQGLNYGYTF. The CDR3 DNA sequence: TGCGCCAGCAGCGTCCAGGGCCTTAACTATGGCTACACCTTC.

This chain's CDR3 is CASSLRTSGIYESNEQFF. The CDR3 DNA sequence: TGTGCCAGCAGCTTGCGGACTAGCGGGATTTACGAGTCCAATGAGCAGTTCTTC. The V gene is TRBV3-1 (or the pseudogene TRBV3-2), the J gene TRBJ2-1; 12 nucleotides line up with TRBD2. Germline CDR1 reads LGHDT; CDR2 reads YNNKEL (reference sequence). The CDR3 has 18 residues. The V segment lost 5 bases and the J segment 6 bases; nucleotides outside the gene matches: 14.

The V gene is TRBV6-6, the J gene TRBJ1-2; a weak D match, TRBD1 (5 bases). The CDR3 covers 15 residues. Germline V lookup: CDR1 MNHNY, CDR2 SVGAGI (reference sequence). V was shortened by 3 bases and J by 0 bases, with 11 bases between the two germline ends. Here the CDR3 DNA reads TGTGCCAGCAGTTATAGCAGGGCCTCTAACTATGGCTACACCTTC. Translated: CASSYSRASNYGYTF.

The genes are TRBV7-3 and TRBJ2-1; D remains ambiguous. Germline loops: CDR1 SGHTA, CDR2 FQGTGA. V lost 2 bases and J lost 0, with 8 bases in between. The CDR3 runs to 15 residues. As DNA, the CDR3 is TGTGCCAGCAGCTTACAGGTCAGCTCCTACAATGAGCAGTTCTTC. Translated, it gives CASSLQVSSYNEQFF.

The chain couples TRBV7-6 to TRBJ2-5; D might be TRBD2 (6 bases). V shed 1 base and J shed 4 bases, with 13 bases lying between them. Germline V CDR1 and CDR2: SGHVS, FNYEAQ. CDR3 length: 15 amino acids. DNA of the CDR3: TGTGCCAGCAGCTTAGTTGGCGGGGTTCCAGAGACCCAGTACTTC. This codes for CASSLVGGVPETQYF.

The chain carries TRBV5-5 and TRBJ2-2; 7 bases align to TRBD1. Germline V gives CDR1 SGHKS, CDR2 YYEKEE (reference sequence). The CDR3 has 16 amino acids. The V segment lost 0 bases and the J segment 7 bases; nucleotides outside the gene matches: 9. CDR3 loop: CASSLVGGQDFGELFF. DNA for the CDR3: TGTGCCAGCAGCTTGGTAGGCGGACAGGACTTCGGGGAGCTGTTTTTT.

This chain joins TRBV6-6 and TRBJ1-1; no clear D gene. Trimming pared 5 bases from V and 6 bases from J, leaving 7 bases between. CDR3 length equals 11 residues. CDR1 and CDR2 (germline): MNHNY, SVGAGI (reference sequence). The CDR3 reads CASSPGAEAFF. Written as DNA, the CDR3 is TGTGCCAGCAGTCCCGGGGCTGAAGCTTTCTTT.

This clone was detected once. The chain joins TRBV19 to TRBJ1-1; TRBD1 agrees at 7 bases. The length of the CDR3 is 12 residues. Germline lookup yields CDR1 LNHDA and CDR2 SQIVND (reference sequence). Trimming cost V 10 bases and J 5 bases; bases outside gene matches: 7. The CDR3 region is CATGQESTEAFF. CDR3 nucleotide sequence: TGTGCCACAGGACAGGAGTCTACTGAAGCTTTCTTT.

The J gene is TRBJ2-5, the V gene TRBV5-6; TRBD1 agrees at 10 bases. The CDR3 length is 15 residues. Germline V lookup: CDR1 SGHDT, CDR2 YYEEEE. V dropped 4 bases and J dropped 2; count of bases not matched to a gene: 5. The CDR3 sequence is CASSPRTGGQETQYF. The DNA for the CDR3 is TGTGCCAGCAGCCCCAGGACAGGGGGGCAAGAGACCCAGTACTTC.

This chain joins TRBV28 and TRBJ2-7; 7 bases fit TRBD2. J gave up 2 bases and V 0 bases, and 4 bases lay outside the gene matches. The CDR3 is made up of 15 amino acids. Germline V gene sequence: CDR1 MDHEN, CDR2 SYDVKM. Here the CDR3 reads CASSLWGEGPYEQYF. CDR3 coding DNA: TGTGCCAGCAGTTTATGGGGGGAGGGCCCCTACGAGCAGTACTTC.

The V gene is TRBV30, the J gene TRBJ2-1, with 8 bases that match TRBD1. The germline V gene has CDR1 GTSNPN and CDR2 SVGIG (reference sequence). V lost 3 bases to trimming and J lost 6 bases; unmatched junction nucleotides: 1. CDR3 length equals 12 residues. The CDR3 nucleotides are TGTGCCTGGAGCAGGGGGCTCAATGAGCAGTTCTTC. It specifies CAWSRGLNEQFF.

V is TRBV11-2 and J is TRBJ2-1, with 8 bases that match TRBD2. The length of the CDR3 is 14 residues. The germline V gene has CDR1 SGHAT and CDR2 FQNNGV. V lost 7 bases to trimming and J lost 7 bases; unmatched junction nucleotides: 9. The DNA for the CDR3 is TGTGCCAGCAATCGGGAGGGCCGAGGGAATGAGCAGTTCTTC. It specifies CASNREGRGNEQFF.

This clone was picked up a small number of times. CDR3 sequence reads: CASSPGDAALTDTQYF. The CDR3 DNA is TGTGCCAGCAGCCCGGGGGATGCTGCCCTCACAGATACGCAGTATTTT. The rearrangement links TRBV9 to TRBJ2-3, with a possible D match to TRBD2 (6 bases). The CDR3 consists of 16 residues. The V and J ends lost 4 bases and 2 bases respectively, with 17 bases between them. Germline CDR1 and CDR2: SGDLS and YYNGEE.

The chain combines TRBV4-3 with TRBJ1-2; the D gene is possibly TRBD1 (6 bases). The CDR3 consists of 16 residues. Germline V gene data show CDR1 as LGHNA and CDR2 as YSLEER. V was trimmed by 0 bases and J by 1 base, leaving 12 bases between them. The CDR3 is CASSQDRGGVNYGYTF. The CDR3, as DNA: TGCGCCAGCAGCCAAGACAGGGGTGGAGTTAACTATGGCTACACCTTC.

The gene calls are TRBV9 and TRBJ2-3, with D perhaps TRBD2 (5 bases). CDR1 is SGDLS and CDR2 is YYNGEE in the germline V gene. The V and J ends lost 0 bases and 8 bases respectively, with 13 bases between them. The CDR3 covers 14 residues. CDR3 residues: CASSVDNSEGTQYF. The CDR3 DNA reads TGTGCCAGCAGCGTAGACAATAGCGAGGGTACGCAGTATTTT.

The J gene is TRBJ2-5, the V gene TRBV5-6, with D possibly being TRBD1 (5 bases). There are 13 residues in the CDR3. V was pared by 0 bases and J by 3 bases, with 6 bases between. CDR1 and CDR2 from the germline V gene are SGHDT and YYEEEE. The chain's CDR3 is CASSLVREETQYF. As DNA, the CDR3 is TGTGCCAGCAGCTTGGTCAGGGAAGAGACCCAGTACTTC. Full variable domain (outside the CDR3, taken from reference TRBV5-6 and TRBJ2-5): DAGVTQSPTHLIKTRGQQVTLRCSPKSGHDTVSWYQQALGQGPQFIFQYYEEEERQRGNFPDRFSGHQFPNYSSELNVNALLLGDSALYLCASSLVREETQYFGPGTRLLVL.